This TCR beta chain was retrieved from a study of T cell changes during pregnancy in multiple sclerosis. The assay was immunoSEQ multiplex PCR, and TCRdb's table has in-frame clones only and misses some. The data hold over 60,000 clones, with 75% to 95% observed a single time. The CDR3 has 16 residues. The J segment lost 0 bases and the V segment lost 6 bases, leaving 5 bases of the junction unmatched. Germline assignment: CDR1 MNHEY and CDR2 SMNVEV (reference sequence). The rearrangement joins TRBV27 to TRBJ1-6, with 7 bases that match TRBD1. This clonotype was obtained from a female donor in good health, enrolled as a control in a pregnancy study. The sequenced sample was peripheral blood, obtained in the third trimester of pregnancy. DNA of the CDR3: TGTGCCAGCAGGCAGTCAGGGGGCTCCTATAATTCACCCCTCCACTTT. As protein: CASRQSGGSYNSPLHF.